This TCR beta chain was documented in a study of cytomegalovirus exposure and HLA in healthy donors. In the study overall: Genotyping of more than 300 donors showed that 80% to 90% belonged to the Caucasian-associated ancestry cluster. Broader study findings: HLA restriction was apparent for most CMV-associated TCR beta chains in a later analysis. TCR beta V segments were, for the most part, productive about 87% or about 30% of the time in an earlier analysis.

Use of 60 Vbeta and 13 Jbeta primers characterized the PCR. Clones were read by immunoSEQ multiplex PCR, and TCRdb kept only the in-frame ones, dropping some. This table has tens of thousands of clones, 50% to 80% appearing once. The CDR3 sequence is 15 residues long. Germline loops: CDR1 MGHRA, CDR2 YSYEKL. Between the trimmed V and J ends, which lost 0 bases and 2 bases, there was a span of 8 bases. A few counts support this clone. Its matching antigen is unknown. The chain couples TRBV4-1 to TRBJ2-1; no clear D gene. The sample taken for sequencing was PBMCs. This TCR was sampled from a man in his forties in good health and CMV-seropositive. The chain's CDR3 is CASSQEPITYNEQFF. DNA for the CDR3: TGCGCCAGCAGCCAAGAACCTATTACCTACAATGAGCAGTTCTTC.